This TCR beta chain was identified during a study of CD8 T cells in ankylosing spondylitis. TCRdb used MiXCR to reprocess the 5' RACE reads, holding one entry per CDR3 protein. The repertoire holds about 700,000 distinct CDR3 sequences, about 20% seen once, with around 19% in the top ten. This clonotype was seen a few times. Its antigen remains unknown. CDR1 is MGHDK, CDR2 SYGVNS, per germline. This CDR3 region has 15 residues. V was shortened by 7 bases and J by 0 bases, with 10 bases between the two germline ends. General study findings and limits: Seven to nine highly homologous variants made up a TCR beta motif that seemed to typify ankylosing spondylitis blood.

The chain uses TRBV25-1 and TRBJ2-6; D is uncertain. The receptor was derived from a male donor with ankylosing spondylitis. The sequenced material came from blood, either unsorted or a sorted T cell fraction (not recorded which). For the CDR3, the DNA is TGTGCCAGCACCGCAAGTTACTCTGGGGCCAACGTCCTGACTTTC. Encoded protein: CASTASYSGANVLTF. Full variable domain (outside the CDR3, taken from reference TRBV25-1 and TRBJ2-6): EADIYQTPRYLVIGTGKKITLECSQTMGHDKMYWYQQDPGMELHLIHYSYGVNSTEKGDLSSESTVSRIRTEHFPLTLESARPSHTSQYLCASTASYSGANVLTFGAGSRLTVL.